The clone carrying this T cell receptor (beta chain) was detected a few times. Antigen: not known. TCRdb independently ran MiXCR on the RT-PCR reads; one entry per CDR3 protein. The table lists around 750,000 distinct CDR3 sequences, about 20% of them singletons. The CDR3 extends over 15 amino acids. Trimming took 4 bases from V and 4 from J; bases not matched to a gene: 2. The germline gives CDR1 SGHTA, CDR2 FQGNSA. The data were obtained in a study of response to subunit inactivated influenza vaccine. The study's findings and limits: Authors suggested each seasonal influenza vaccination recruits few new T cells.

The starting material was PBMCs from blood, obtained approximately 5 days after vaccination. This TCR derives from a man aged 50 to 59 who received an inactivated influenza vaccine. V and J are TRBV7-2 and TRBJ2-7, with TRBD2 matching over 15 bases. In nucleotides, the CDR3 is TGTGCCAGCAGCTGGACTAGCGGGGGGGCATACGAGCAGTACTTC. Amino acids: CASSWTSGGAYEQYF. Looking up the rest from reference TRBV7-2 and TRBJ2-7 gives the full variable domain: GAGVSQSPSNKVTEKGKDVELRCDPISGHTALYWYRQSLGQGLEFLIYFQGNSAPDKSGLPSDRFSAERTGGSVSTLTIQRTQQEDSAVYLCASSWTSGGAYEQYFGPGTRLTVT.